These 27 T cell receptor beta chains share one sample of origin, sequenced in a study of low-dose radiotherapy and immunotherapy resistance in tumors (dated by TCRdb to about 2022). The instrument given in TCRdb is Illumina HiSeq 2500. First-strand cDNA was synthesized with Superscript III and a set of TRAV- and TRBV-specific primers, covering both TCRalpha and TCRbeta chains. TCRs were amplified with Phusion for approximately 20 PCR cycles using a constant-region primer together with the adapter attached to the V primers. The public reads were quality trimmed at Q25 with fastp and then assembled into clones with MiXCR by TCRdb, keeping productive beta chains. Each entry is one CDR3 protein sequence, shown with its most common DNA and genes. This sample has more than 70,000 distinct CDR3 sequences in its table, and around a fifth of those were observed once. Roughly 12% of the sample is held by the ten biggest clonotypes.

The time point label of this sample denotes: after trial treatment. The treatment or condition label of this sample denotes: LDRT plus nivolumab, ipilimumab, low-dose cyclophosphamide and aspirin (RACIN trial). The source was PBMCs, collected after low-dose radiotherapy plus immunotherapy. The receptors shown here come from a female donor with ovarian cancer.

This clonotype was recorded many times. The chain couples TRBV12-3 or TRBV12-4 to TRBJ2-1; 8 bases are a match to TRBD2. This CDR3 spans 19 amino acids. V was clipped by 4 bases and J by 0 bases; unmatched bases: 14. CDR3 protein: CASSSNPRFGGGSYNEQFF. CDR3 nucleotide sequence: TGTGCCAGCAGTTCGAACCCCCGGTTCGGGGGGGGCTCCTACAATGAGCAGTTCTTC.

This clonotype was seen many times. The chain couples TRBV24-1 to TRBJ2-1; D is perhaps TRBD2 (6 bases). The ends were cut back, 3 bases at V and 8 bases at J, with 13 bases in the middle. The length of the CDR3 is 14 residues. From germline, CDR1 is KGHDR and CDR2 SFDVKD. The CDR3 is CATSDRRESDEQFF. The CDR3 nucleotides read TGTGCCACCAGTGATCGCCGGGAGAGCGATGAGCAGTTCTTC.

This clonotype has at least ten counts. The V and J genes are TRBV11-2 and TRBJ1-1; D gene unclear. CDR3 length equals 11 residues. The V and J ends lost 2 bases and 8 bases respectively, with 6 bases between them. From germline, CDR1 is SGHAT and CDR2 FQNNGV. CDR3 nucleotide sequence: TGTGCCAGCAGCTTATTGTCCGAAGCTTTCTTT. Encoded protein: CASSLLSEAFF.

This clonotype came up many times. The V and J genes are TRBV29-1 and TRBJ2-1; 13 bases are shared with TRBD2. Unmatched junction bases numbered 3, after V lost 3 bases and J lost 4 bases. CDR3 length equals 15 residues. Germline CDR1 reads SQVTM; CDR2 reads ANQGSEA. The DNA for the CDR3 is TGCAGCGTTGATGCGACTAGCGGGGGGTACAATGAGCAGTTCTTC. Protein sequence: CSVDATSGGYNEQFF.

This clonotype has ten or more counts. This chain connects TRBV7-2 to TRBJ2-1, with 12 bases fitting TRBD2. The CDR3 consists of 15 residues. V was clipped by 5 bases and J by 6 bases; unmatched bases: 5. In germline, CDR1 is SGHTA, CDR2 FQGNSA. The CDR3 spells CASSRTSGRLNEQFF. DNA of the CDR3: TGTGCCAGCAGCCGCACTAGCGGGAGGCTCAATGAGCAGTTCTTC.

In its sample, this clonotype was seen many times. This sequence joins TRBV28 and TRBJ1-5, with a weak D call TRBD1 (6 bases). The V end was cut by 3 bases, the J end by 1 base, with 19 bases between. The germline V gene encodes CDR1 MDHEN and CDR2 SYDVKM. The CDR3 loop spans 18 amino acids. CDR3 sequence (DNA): TGTGCCAGCAGTTTGGGGCAGGGGAAAACCCTAAGCAATCAGCCCCAGCATTTT. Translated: CASSLGQGKTLSNQPQHF.

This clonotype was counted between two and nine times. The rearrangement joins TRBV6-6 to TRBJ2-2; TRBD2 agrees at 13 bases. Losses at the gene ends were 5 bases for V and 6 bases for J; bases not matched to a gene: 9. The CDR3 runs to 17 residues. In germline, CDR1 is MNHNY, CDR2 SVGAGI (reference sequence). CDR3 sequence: CASSTTSGRAGAGELFF. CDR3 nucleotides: TGTGCCAGCAGTACTACTAGCGGGAGGGCCGGGGCCGGGGAGCTGTTTTTT.

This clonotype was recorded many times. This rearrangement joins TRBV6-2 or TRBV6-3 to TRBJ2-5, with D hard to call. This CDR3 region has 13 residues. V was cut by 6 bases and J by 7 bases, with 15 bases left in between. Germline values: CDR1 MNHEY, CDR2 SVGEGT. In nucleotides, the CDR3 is TGTGCCAGCAGCGCCTTAGGACGAGGGACCCAGTACTTC. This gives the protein CASSALGRGTQYF.

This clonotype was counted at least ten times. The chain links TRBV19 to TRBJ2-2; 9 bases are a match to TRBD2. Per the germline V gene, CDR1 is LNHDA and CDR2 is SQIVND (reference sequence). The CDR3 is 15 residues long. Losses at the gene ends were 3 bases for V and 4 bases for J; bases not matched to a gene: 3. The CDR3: CASSISGGSTGELFF. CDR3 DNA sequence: TGTGCCAGTAGTATTAGCGGGGGATCCACCGGGGAGCTGTTTTTT. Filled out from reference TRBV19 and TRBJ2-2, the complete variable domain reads DGGITQSPKYLFRKEGQNVTLSCEQNLNHDAMYWYRQDPGQGLRLIYYSQIVNDFQKGDIAEGYSVSREKKESFPLTVTSAQKNPTAFYLCASSISGGSTGELFFGEGSRLTVL.

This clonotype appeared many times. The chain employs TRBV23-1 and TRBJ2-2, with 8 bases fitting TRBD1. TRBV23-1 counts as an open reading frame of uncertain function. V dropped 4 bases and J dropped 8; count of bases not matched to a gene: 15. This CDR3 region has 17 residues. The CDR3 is CASSPRPGQETEGELFF. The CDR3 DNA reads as TGCGCCAGCAGTCCCCGACCGGGACAGGAAACAGAGGGGGAGCTGTTTTTT.

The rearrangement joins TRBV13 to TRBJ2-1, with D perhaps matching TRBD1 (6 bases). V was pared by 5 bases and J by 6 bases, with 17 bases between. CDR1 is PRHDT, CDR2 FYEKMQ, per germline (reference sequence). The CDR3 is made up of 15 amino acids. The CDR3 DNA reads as TGTGCCAGCAGCGCGACAGGCCGCTTTGCCAATGAGCAGTTCTTC. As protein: CASSATGRFANEQFF.

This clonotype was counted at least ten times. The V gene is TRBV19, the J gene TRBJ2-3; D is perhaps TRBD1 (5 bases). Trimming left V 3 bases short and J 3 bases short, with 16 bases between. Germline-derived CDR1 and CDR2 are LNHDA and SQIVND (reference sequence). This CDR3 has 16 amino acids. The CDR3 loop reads CASSMTYYRITDTQYF. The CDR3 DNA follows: TGTGCCAGTAGTATGACATACTACAGGATTACAGATACGCAGTATTTT.

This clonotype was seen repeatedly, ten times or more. DNA for the CDR3: TGTGCCAGTAGTATGACAGGTTTTCCGAACACTGAAGCTTTCTTT. Protein: CASSMTGFPNTEAFF. This sequence joins TRBV19 and TRBJ1-1, with D possibly TRBD1 on 6 matching bases. Deletions cut 3 bases from V and 1 base from J, with 12 bases between. Germline CDR1 reads LNHDA; CDR2 reads SQIVND (reference sequence). This CDR3 comprises 15 residues.

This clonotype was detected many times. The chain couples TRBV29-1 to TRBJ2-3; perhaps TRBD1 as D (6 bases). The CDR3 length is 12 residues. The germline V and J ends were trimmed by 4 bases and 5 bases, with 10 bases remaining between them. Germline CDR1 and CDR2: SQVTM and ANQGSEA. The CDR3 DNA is TGCAGCGTTGGTTTAGGGGGAGATACGCAGTATTTT. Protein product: CSVGLGGDTQYF.

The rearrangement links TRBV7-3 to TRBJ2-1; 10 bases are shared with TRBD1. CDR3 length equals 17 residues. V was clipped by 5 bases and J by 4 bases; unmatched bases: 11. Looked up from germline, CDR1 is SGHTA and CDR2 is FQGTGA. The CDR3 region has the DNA TGTGCCAGCAGCCCGCGGGACAGGGGAACTCAATACAATGAGCAGTTCTTC. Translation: CASSPRDRGTQYNEQFF.

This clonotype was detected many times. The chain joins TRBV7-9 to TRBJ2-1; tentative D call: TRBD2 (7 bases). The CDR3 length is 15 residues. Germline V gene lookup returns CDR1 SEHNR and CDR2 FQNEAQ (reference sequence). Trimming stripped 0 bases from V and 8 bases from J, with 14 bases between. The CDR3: CASSLAGGQAHEQFF. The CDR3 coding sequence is TGTGCCAGCAGCTTAGCGGGGGGGCAGGCACATGAGCAGTTCTTC. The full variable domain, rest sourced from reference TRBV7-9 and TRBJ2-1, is DTGVSQNPRHKITKRGQNVTFRCDPISEHNRLYWYRQTLGQGPEFLTYFQNEAQLEKSRLLSDRFSAERPKGSFSTLEIQRTEQGDSAMYLCASSLAGGQAHEQFFGPGTRLTVL.

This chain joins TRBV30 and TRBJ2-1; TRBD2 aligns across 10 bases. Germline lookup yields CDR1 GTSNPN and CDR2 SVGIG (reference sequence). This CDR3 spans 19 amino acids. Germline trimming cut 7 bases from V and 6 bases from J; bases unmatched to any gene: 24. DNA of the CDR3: TGTGCCTCGACCCATCTCAGCCTTTTTAGCGGGGGGAGAGTCAATGAGCAGTTCTTC. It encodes CASTHLSLFSGGRVNEQFF.

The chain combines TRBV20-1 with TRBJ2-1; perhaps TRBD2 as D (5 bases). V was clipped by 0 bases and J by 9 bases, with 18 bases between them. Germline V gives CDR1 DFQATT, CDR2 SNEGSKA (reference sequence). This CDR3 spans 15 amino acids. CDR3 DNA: TGCAGTGCTAGAGATGGCGGGCTAGCTCGCGGTGAGCAGTTCTTC. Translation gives CSARDGGLARGEQFF.

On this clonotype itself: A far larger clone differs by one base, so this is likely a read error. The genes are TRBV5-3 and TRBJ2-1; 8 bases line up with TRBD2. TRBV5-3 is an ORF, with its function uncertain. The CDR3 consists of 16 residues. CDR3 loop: CASSLGSSGVYNEQFF. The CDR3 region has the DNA TGTGCCAGCAGCTTAGGGAGTAGCGGGGTCTACAATGAGCAGTTCTTC.

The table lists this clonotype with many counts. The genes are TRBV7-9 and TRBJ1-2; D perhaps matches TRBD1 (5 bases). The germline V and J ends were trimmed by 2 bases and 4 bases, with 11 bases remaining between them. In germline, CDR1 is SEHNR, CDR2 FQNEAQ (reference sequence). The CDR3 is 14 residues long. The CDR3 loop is CASSLRGGIYGYTF. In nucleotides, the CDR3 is TGTGCCAGCAGCTTAAGGGGAGGGATCTATGGCTACACCTTC.

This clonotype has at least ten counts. The CDR3 sequence: CASSPGQGVSYEQYF. In DNA form, the CDR3 reads TGTGCCAGCAGCCCCGGACAGGGGGTCTCCTACGAGCAGTACTTC. The chain uses TRBV12-3 or TRBV12-4 and TRBJ2-7, with 10 positions matching TRBD1. J gave up 0 bases and V 6 bases, and 5 bases lay outside the gene matches. This CDR3 contains 15 residues.

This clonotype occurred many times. The CDR3 nucleotides are TGTGCCAGCAGCCCCGGGACAGGGGTTGGGAACACTGAAGCTTTCTTT. It yields the protein CASSPGTGVGNTEAFF. The chain couples TRBV6-2 or TRBV6-3 to TRBJ1-1; 10 nucleotides match TRBD1. Germline V gene data show CDR1 as MNHEY and CDR2 as SVGEGT. The CDR3 contains 16 residues. V shed 6 bases and J 1 base; nucleotides not matched to a gene: 8.

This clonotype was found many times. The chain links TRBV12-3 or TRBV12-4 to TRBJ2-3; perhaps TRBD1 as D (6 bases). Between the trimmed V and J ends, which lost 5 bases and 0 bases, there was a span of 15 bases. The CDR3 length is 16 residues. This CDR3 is CASSLGAGASTDTQYF. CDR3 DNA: TGTGCCAGCAGTCTCGGGGCAGGGGCGAGCACAGATACGCAGTATTTT.

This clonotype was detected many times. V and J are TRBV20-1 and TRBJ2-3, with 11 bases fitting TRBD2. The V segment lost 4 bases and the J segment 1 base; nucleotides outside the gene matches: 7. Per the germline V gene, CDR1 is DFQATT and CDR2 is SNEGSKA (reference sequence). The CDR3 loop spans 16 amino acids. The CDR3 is CSANSGGGLRTDTQYF. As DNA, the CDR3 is TGCAGTGCTAATAGCGGGGGGGGTTTACGCACAGATACGCAGTATTTT.

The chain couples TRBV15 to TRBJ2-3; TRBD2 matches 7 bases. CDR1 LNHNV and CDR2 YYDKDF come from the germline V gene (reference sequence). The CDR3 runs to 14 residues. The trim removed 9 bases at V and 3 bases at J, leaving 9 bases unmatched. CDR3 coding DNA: TGTGCCACAAGACGACGGACTAGAACAGATACGCAGTATTTT. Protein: CATRRRTRTDTQYF.

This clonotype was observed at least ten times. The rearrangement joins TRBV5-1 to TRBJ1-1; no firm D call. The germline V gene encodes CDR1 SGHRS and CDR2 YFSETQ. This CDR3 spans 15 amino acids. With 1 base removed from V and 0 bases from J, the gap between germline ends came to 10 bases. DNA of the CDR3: TGCGCCAGCAGCTTGAGTCCGGGTATGAACACTGAAGCTTTCTTT. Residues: CASSLSPGMNTEAFF.

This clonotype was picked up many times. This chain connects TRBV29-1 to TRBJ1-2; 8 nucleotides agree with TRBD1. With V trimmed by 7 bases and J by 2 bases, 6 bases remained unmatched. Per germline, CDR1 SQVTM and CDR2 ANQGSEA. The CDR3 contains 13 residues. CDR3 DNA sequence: TGCAGCGACTTGGACAGGGTAAACTATGGCTACACCTTC. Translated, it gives CSDLDRVNYGYTF.